Each of the 13 T cell receptor beta chains below was sequenced from the same sample in a study of blood T cell repertoires in COVID-19. Libraries were prepared by immunoSEQ multiplex PCR; TCRdb keeps only in-frame clonotypes and omits some of them. This sample has under 250,000 clones, with approximately 85% found just once. Sequenced sample: peripheral blood. These TCRs come from a woman in her 70s with COVID-19, enrolled during active disease.

This sequence joins TRBV7-3 and TRBJ1-4; D gene uncertain. Germline CDR1 is SGHTA and CDR2 is FQGTGA. V lost 4 bases to trimming and J lost 1 base, with 10 bases between them. The CDR3 is 15 amino acids. The CDR3, as DNA: TGTGCCAGCAGCTGGGAGACACAAACTAATGAAAAACTGTTTTTT. Its translation: CASSWETQTNEKLFF. Combining the CDR3 with reference TRBV7-3 and TRBJ1-4 gives the whole variable domain GAGVSQTPSNKVTEKGKYVELRCDPISGHTALYWYRQSLGQGPEFLIYFQGTGAADDSGLPNDRFFAVRPEGSVSTLKIQRTERGDSAVYLCASSWETQTNEKLFFGSGTQLSVL.

In its sample, this clone was seen a few times. At one end, the junction sequence differs from germline, possibly due to a read error. In DNA, the CDR3 is TGTGCTAGCAGCCGCGGGGGACTAGCGCCGGGCTATGAGCAGTTCTTC. The encoded protein is CASSRGGLAPGYEQFF. The rearrangement uses TRBV7-7 and TRBJ2-1; 10 nucleotides match TRBD2. CDR3 size: 16 residues. Germline V CDR1 and CDR2: SSHAT, FNYEAQ (reference sequence).

The V gene is TRBV6-2 or TRBV6-3, the J gene TRBJ1-6; 7 nucleotides match TRBD1. The V segment lost 5 bases and the J segment 6 bases; nucleotides outside the gene matches: 7. This CDR3 is 15 amino acids long. From germline, CDR1 is MNHEY and CDR2 SVGEGT. The CDR3 sequence: CASSLLGTANSPLHF. The CDR3 DNA reads TGTGCCAGCAGTCTCTTGGGGACAGCTAATTCACCCCTCCACTTT.

This chain joins TRBV19 and TRBJ1-4, with 7 bases lining up with TRBD1. Germline trimming cut 6 bases from V and 5 bases from J; bases unmatched to any gene: 9. Germline values: CDR1 LNHDA, CDR2 SQIVND (reference sequence). This CDR3 is 15 amino acids long. CDR3 amino acids: CASRPATGRNEKLFF. CDR3 DNA sequence: TGTGCCAGTAGACCCGCGACAGGGAGGAATGAAAAACTGTTTTTT.

A single count supports this clone. The gene calls are TRBV19 and TRBJ1-1, with D possibly TRBD1 on 6 matching bases. CDR1 is LNHDA, CDR2 SQIVND, per germline (reference sequence). This CDR3 comprises 16 residues. The V end was cut by 2 bases, the J end by 1 base, with 14 bases between. CDR3 nucleotide sequence: TGTGCCAGTAGTATATTCGCAGGGGCAAAGAACACTGAAGCTTTCTTT. Amino acid sequence: CASSIFAGAKNTEAFF.

The chain uses TRBV4-1 and TRBJ2-4; D perhaps matches TRBD2 (6 bases). CDR1 is MGHRA, CDR2 YSYEKL, per germline. The CDR3 spans 16 residues. Trimming shortened V by 1 base and J by 0 bases, and 10 bases separated the two germline ends. The CDR3 spells CASSQAWGVAKNIQYF. For the CDR3, the DNA is TGCGCCAGCAGCCAAGCGTGGGGGGTAGCCAAAAACATTCAGTACTTC.

This chain joins TRBV19 and TRBJ1-1; 9 nucleotides line up with TRBD1. The CDR3 contains 16 residues. V gave up 3 bases and J gave up 4 bases; unmatched junction bases: 9. CDR1 LNHDA and CDR2 SQIVND come from the germline V gene (reference sequence). CDR3 bases: TGTGCCAGTAGTATTCAGGGACAGGGAGGGATCACTGAAGCTTTCTTT. Amino acids: CASSIQGQGGITEAFF.

CDR3 in DNA: TGTGCCAGCAGTTACTCGAGATATGGACAGGCCCGTGGTTTCTTT. It codes for CASSYSRYGQARGFF. The chain couples TRBV6-2 or TRBV6-3 to TRBJ1-1; 7 bases line up with TRBD1. In germline, CDR1 is MNHEY, CDR2 SVGEGT. The V and J ends lost 0 bases and 13 bases, in that order; junction bases with no gene match: 14. The CDR3 spans 15 residues.

This chain uses TRBV6-1 with TRBJ2-4, with no clear D. This CDR3 has 16 residues. Per germline, CDR1 MNHNS and CDR2 SASEGT. Trimming took 4 bases from V and 3 from J, leaving 16 bases between them. The CDR3 nucleotides are TGTGCCAGCAGTGTAGAGCATGAGCAGGTCAAAAACATTCAGTACTTC. Amino acid sequence: CASSVEHEQVKNIQYF.

This chain uses TRBV4-1 with TRBJ2-1; 7 bases map to TRBD1. The CDR3 runs 16 residues. Trimming at V came to 0 bases and at J to 3 bases, leaving 5 bases not matched to a gene. The germline V gene has CDR1 MGHRA and CDR2 YSYEKL. CDR3 nucleotide sequence: TGCGCCAGCAGCCAAGATTCCAGGGGGTACTACAATGAGCAGTTCTTC. Protein: CASSQDSRGYYNEQFF.

This sequence joins TRBV30 and TRBJ1-3, with a weak D call TRBD1 (6 bases). CDR1 is GTSNPN and CDR2 is SVGIG in the germline V gene (reference sequence). V lost 0 bases, J lost 0 bases, and 6 bases lay in between. The length of the CDR3 is 14 residues. CDR3 bases: TGTGCCTGGAGTGTGGACAGCTCTGGAAACACCATATATTTT. It codes for CAWSVDSSGNTIYF.

This sequence joins TRBV5-6 and TRBJ1-1; a possible D gene is TRBD1 (5 bases). CDR3 length equals 13 residues. Germline V gene data show CDR1 as SGHDT and CDR2 as YYEEEE. V lost 5 bases, J lost 9 bases, and 17 bases lay in between. The CDR3 sequence: CASRGSGAGQAFF. The CDR3 DNA sequence: TGTGCCAGCAGGGGTTCTGGGGCGGGGCAAGCTTTCTTT.

The chain is built from TRBV4-3 and TRBJ2-1; 13 nucleotides align to TRBD2. The V gene end was trimmed by 0 bases and the J gene end by 4 bases; junction bases not matched to a gene: 9. The CDR3 is 19 amino acids. The germline V gene encodes CDR1 LGHNA and CDR2 YSLEER. The chain's CDR3 is CASSQDLRLAGGGYNEQFF. CDR3 DNA sequence: TGCGCCAGCAGCCAAGATTTACGACTAGCGGGAGGCGGGTACAATGAGCAGTTCTTC.